Following are 28 T cell receptor beta chains from one sample sequenced in a study of shared clonotypes between healthy human individuals. Produced via immunoSEQ multiplex PCR; TCRdb's table is partial and in-frame only. The sample yields roughly 2,500,000 clones, roughly 93% seen once. The sample taken for sequencing was naive CD4+ T cells from PBMCs. Subset specified: CD45RA+ positively selected. The receptors derive from a man between 18 and 29 years old in good health. Some clones in this sample may be carry-over from other donors' samples.

This clone was found once. This rearrangement joins TRBV6-1 to TRBJ1-3; D unresolved. V was cut by 8 bases and J by 0 bases, with 8 bases left in between. Germline assignment: CDR1 MNHNS and CDR2 SASEGT. The CDR3 length is 13 residues. The chain's CDR3 is CASGLNSGNTIYF. CDR3 nucleotides: TGTGCCAGCGGACTGAACTCTGGAAACACCATATATTTT.

This chain joins TRBV28 and TRBJ2-1; D is unclear. Germline V gene sequence: CDR1 MDHEN, CDR2 SYDVKM. The CDR3 sequence is 11 residues long. With 5 bases removed from V and 8 bases from J, the gap between germline ends came to 7 bases. This CDR3 is CASSPLYEQFF. The CDR3 bases are TGTGCCAGCAGTCCCCTTTATGAGCAGTTCTTC. The whole variable domain, filled in from reference TRBV28 and TRBJ2-1, reads DVKVTQSSRYLVKRTGEKVFLECVQDMDHENMFWYRQDPGLGLRLIYFSYDVKMKEKGDIPEGYSVSREKKERFSLILESASTNQTSMYLCASSPLYEQFFGPGTRLTVL.

This clone has more than one count but fewer than ten. This specimen includes other DNA sequences encoding the same CDR3. The chain uses TRBV9 and TRBJ1-1; no definite D call. CDR1 is SGDLS and CDR2 is YYNGEE in the germline V gene. The CDR3 length is 14 residues. V was cut by 0 bases and J by 0 bases, with 6 bases left in between. The CDR3 sequence: CASSVGAMNTEAFF. DNA for the CDR3: TGTGCCAGCAGCGTAGGGGCCATGAACACTGAAGCTTTCTTT.

The chain combines TRBV28 with TRBJ1-1; tentative D call: TRBD1 (5 bases). CDR1 and CDR2 (germline): MDHEN, SYDVKM. This CDR3 region has 11 residues. The germline V and J ends were trimmed by 4 bases and 7 bases, with 7 bases remaining between them. DNA of the CDR3: TGTGCCAGCAGTTCCCAGGGTGAAGCTTTCTTT. Translated: CASSSQGEAFF.

The V call is TRBV7-2, the J call TRBJ1-4, with D uncertain. Per the germline V gene, CDR1 is SGHTA and CDR2 is FQGNSA. The V and J ends lost 5 bases and 7 bases respectively, with 14 bases between them. The CDR3 contains 14 residues. CDR3 sequence (DNA): TGTGCCAGCAGCGACGGACGTTCAGGTGAAAAACTGTTTTTT. It is translated as CASSDGRSGEKLFF.

This chain uses TRBV30 with TRBJ2-7; TRBD1 agrees at 8 bases. This CDR3 is 13 amino acids long. Germline CDR1 and CDR2: GTSNPN and SVGIG (reference sequence). Trimming took 4 bases from V and 3 from J; bases not matched to a gene: 5. This CDR3 is CAWTRGQGYEQYF. DNA of the CDR3: TGTGCCTGGACACGCGGACAGGGCTACGAGCAGTACTTC.

The J gene is TRBJ1-1, the V gene TRBV18; 8 bases map to TRBD1. Trimming removed 6 bases from V and 1 base from J; junction bases left unmatched: 4. From germline, CDR1 is KGHSH and CDR2 LQKENI. CDR3 length equals 14 residues. The CDR3 sequence: CASSGGTGNTEAFF. As DNA, the CDR3 is TGTGCCAGCTCGGGCGGGACAGGGAACACTGAAGCTTTCTTT.

The rearrangement uses TRBV12-5 and TRBJ2-7; TRBD2 aligns across 7 bases. Unmatched junction bases numbered 9, after V lost 4 bases and J lost 6 bases. This CDR3 is built from 14 residues. CDR1 and CDR2 from the germline V gene are LGHNT and FRNRAP. The CDR3 DNA reads as TGTGCTAGTGGTTCTGCGGGAGTTCCCGGCGAGCAGTACTTC. This translates into CASGSAGVPGEQYF.

V is TRBV19 and J is TRBJ2-7; no clear D gene. Trimming took off 1 base at V and 9 bases at J, with 16 bases between the two ends. Per germline, CDR1 LNHDA and CDR2 SQIVND (reference sequence). The CDR3 contains 14 residues. The CDR3 sequence is CASSIGFAAPPQYF. The CDR3 region has the DNA TGTGCCAGTAGTATAGGATTCGCGGCCCCACCGCAGTACTTC.

CDR3 sequence reads: CASTSPFKPGYEQYF. Written as DNA, the CDR3 is TGTGCCAGCACCTCCCCCTTCAAACCAGGGTACGAGCAGTACTTC. This chain links TRBV28 with TRBJ2-7, with D maybe TRBD1 (5 bases). Trimming removed 7 bases from V and 4 bases from J, with 20 bases in between. CDR1 is MDHEN and CDR2 is SYDVKM in the germline V gene. The CDR3 has 15 amino acids.

This sequence joins TRBV2 and TRBJ1-4, with a possible D match to TRBD1 (5 bases). This CDR3 spans 14 amino acids. Per the germline V gene, CDR1 is SNHLY and CDR2 is FYNNEI. V lost 5 bases and J 4 bases, leaving 11 bases between the germline ends. CDR3 in amino acids: CASSFRGRNEKLFF. The CDR3 DNA reads as TGTGCCAGCAGTTTCCGGGGCCGTAATGAAAAACTGTTTTTT.

The rearrangement uses TRBV9 and TRBJ2-3, with 11 bases fitting TRBD1. CDR3 size: 16 residues. Germline CDR1 is SGDLS and CDR2 is YYNGEE. Germline trimming cut 2 bases from V and 5 bases from J; bases unmatched to any gene: 7. The CDR3 DNA reads TGTGCCAGCAGCGTTCGGGACAGGGGGTTGATAGATACGCAGTATTTT. Protein product: CASSVRDRGLIDTQYF.

CDR3 DNA sequence: TGTGCCAGCAGCTCTCAGACGGCCTCCTACGAGCAGTACTTC. Protein sequence: CASSSQTASYEQYF. The J gene is TRBJ2-7, the V gene TRBV5-5; no reliable D call. The V and J ends lost 3 bases and 0 bases respectively, with 10 bases between them. The CDR3 has 14 residues. Germline CDR1 is SGHKS and CDR2 is YYEKEE (reference sequence).

The chain recombines TRBV6-1 with TRBJ2-1; possible D gene TRBD2, 5 bases. Trimming removed 6 bases at V and 8 bases at J, with 17 bases between. The CDR3 length is 14 residues. From germline, CDR1 is MNHNS and CDR2 SASEGT. Written as DNA, the CDR3 is TGTGCCAGCAGAGGAAGGTGGGGAGACGATGAGCAGTTCTTC. It specifies CASRGRWGDDEQFF.

Comment on this clone: Other DNA sequences in the sample encode the same CDR3. V usage is TRBV7-3 and J usage is TRBJ1-1, with a tentative D call TRBD1 (5 bases). The CDR3 has 14 residues. Germline CDR1 and CDR2: SGHTA and FQGTGA. The V and J ends lost 1 base and 1 base respectively, with 7 bases between them. Here the CDR3 reads CASSLSGGNTEAFF. CDR3 DNA: TGTGCCAGCAGCTTAAGCGGGGGGAACACTGAAGCTTTCTTT.

The chain is built from TRBV6-5 and TRBJ1-2, with TRBD1 matching over 10 bases. This CDR3 has 14 amino acids. The ends lost 5 bases at V and 8 bases at J; junction bases unmatched: 8. CDR1 MNHEY and CDR2 SVGAGI come from the germline V gene. The CDR3 DNA is TGTGCCAGCAGTAGAAGGGACAGGGGAGGAGGCTACACCTTC. This gives the protein CASSRRDRGGGYTF.

The V call is TRBV5-1, the J call TRBJ2-2, with a tentative D call TRBD2 (6 bases). Per germline, CDR1 SGHRS and CDR2 YFSETQ. The CDR3 runs to 14 residues. Trimming stripped 1 base from V and 4 bases from J, with 8 bases between. In DNA, the CDR3 is TGCGCCAGCAGCTTGACTAGCACCACCGGGGAGCTGTTTTTT. Residues: CASSLTSTTGELFF.

The genes are TRBV28 and TRBJ1-5; 8 bases match TRBD1. This CDR3 comprises 16 residues. Per germline, CDR1 MDHEN and CDR2 SYDVKM. The J segment lost 7 bases and the V segment lost 6 bases, leaving 14 bases of the junction unmatched. The DNA of the CDR3 is TGTGCCAGCAGACCAGGGGGCGACCCCAGGGGCCAGCCCCAGCATTTT. Encoded protein: CASRPGGDPRGQPQHF.

As for this clone: The sample holds other DNA sequences that translate to the same CDR3. DNA of the CDR3: TGCAGCGTTGGCGGGAGGGCCTCAGATACGCAGTATTTT. It is translated as CSVGGRASDTQYF. The chain has TRBV29-1 and TRBJ2-3; 9 nucleotides match TRBD2. The ends lost 4 bases at V and 4 bases at J; junction bases unmatched: 3. The CDR3 covers 13 residues. CDR1 and CDR2 (germline): SQVTM, ANQGSEA.

The rearrangement uses TRBV5-6 and TRBJ1-1; D may be TRBD1 (6 bases). This CDR3 contains 16 residues. Germline V gene sequence: CDR1 SGHDT, CDR2 YYEEEE. The V end was cut by 2 bases, the J end by 0 bases, with 14 bases between. The CDR3 sequence: CASSFDRISLNTEAFF. The CDR3 nucleotides read TGTGCCAGCAGCTTCGACAGGATTTCTCTGAACACTGAAGCTTTCTTT.

Worth noting for this clone: Additional DNA sequences in this sample encode the identical CDR3. V gene TRBV30 combines with J gene TRBJ2-6; D is unresolved. V shed 0 bases and J shed 4 bases, with 4 bases lying between them. CDR3 size: 13 residues. Germline V gives CDR1 GTSNPN, CDR2 SVGIG (reference sequence). The CDR3 DNA reads as TGTGCCTGGAGTGTAGCCGGGGCCAACGTCCTGACTTTC. This codes for CAWSVAGANVLTF. Full variable domain (missing parts from reference TRBV30 and TRBJ2-6): SQTIHQWPATLVQPVGSPLSLECTVEGTSNPNLYWYRQAAGRGLQLLFYSVGIGQISSEVPQNLSASRPQDRQFILSSKKLLLSDSGFYLCAWSVAGANVLTFGAGSRLTVL.

The V and J genes are TRBV27 and TRBJ2-2; 7 positions agree with TRBD1. Germline lookup yields CDR1 MNHEY and CDR2 SMNVEV (reference sequence). The CDR3 contains 15 residues. V lost 2 bases to trimming and J lost 7 bases; unmatched junction nucleotides: 7. CDR3 sequence: CASSLAQGVIGELFF. The CDR3 DNA reads as TGTGCCAGCAGTTTAGCTCAGGGGGTAATCGGGGAGCTGTTTTTT.

The rearrangement uses TRBV5-1 and TRBJ1-2; D not certain. V lost 0 bases, J lost 2 bases, and 8 bases lay in between. The CDR3 runs 14 residues. The germline CDR1 and CDR2 sequences are SGHRS and YFSETQ. CDR3 nucleotides: TGCGCCAGCAGCTTGGAGTCCTCAAACTATGGCTACACCTTC. This translates into CASSLESSNYGYTF.

The rearrangement joins TRBV4-1 to TRBJ2-2; no reliable D call. Trimming shortened V by 4 bases and J by 6 bases, and 9 bases separated the two germline ends. Germline V gene sequence: CDR1 MGHRA, CDR2 YSYEKL. The CDR3 totals 13 residues. CDR3 loop: CASSPRSSGELFF. CDR3 DNA sequence: TGCGCCAGCAGCCCTCGCTCATCCGGGGAGCTGTTTTTT.

The chain has TRBV9 and TRBJ2-7; 7 bases are a match to TRBD1. The CDR3 totals 14 residues. The germline CDR1 and CDR2 sequences are SGDLS and YYNGEE. After removal of 3 bases from V and 1 base from J, the junction contained 4 bases not matched to a gene. CDR3: CASSATGLSYEQYF. CDR3 coding DNA: TGTGCCAGCAGCGCGACAGGGCTATCCTACGAGCAGTACTTC. Full variable domain (outside the CDR3, taken from reference TRBV9 and TRBJ2-7): DSGVTQTPKHLITATGQRVTLRCSPRSGDLSVYWYQQSLDQGLQFLIQYYNGEERAKGNILERFSAQQFPDLHSELNLSSLELGDSALYFCASSATGLSYEQYFGPGTRLTVT.

Details on this clone: The same CDR3 is also encoded by other DNA sequences in this sample. The CDR3 nucleotides are TGCGCCAGCAGTAGGACTAGCACAGATACGCAGTATTTT. This translates into CASSRTSTDTQYF. This rearrangement joins TRBV5-1 to TRBJ2-3; perhaps TRBD2 as D (5 bases). Germline CDR1 is SGHRS and CDR2 is YFSETQ. The CDR3 sequence is 13 residues long. V lost 5 bases and J 0 bases, leaving 7 bases between the germline ends.

This clone was detected only once. The chain carries TRBV6-1 and TRBJ2-7; TRBD1 matches at 9 bases. The length of the CDR3 is 15 residues. Germline V CDR1 and CDR2: MNHNS, SASEGT. V was clipped by 5 bases and J by 5 bases; unmatched bases: 10. As DNA, the CDR3 is TGTGCCAGCAGTTCCCGGGACAGGGCTTTCAACGAGCAGTACTTC. Amino acids: CASSSRDRAFNEQYF.

V and J are TRBV9 and TRBJ2-7, with no clear D. The germline V and J ends were trimmed by 0 bases and 1 base, with 8 bases remaining between them. From germline, CDR1 is SGDLS and CDR2 YYNGEE. This CDR3 contains 14 residues. The CDR3 region has the DNA TGTGCCAGCAGCGTAGCGGCTCTATCCTACGAGCAGTACTTC. This encodes CASSVAALSYEQYF.